The 2 T cell receptor beta chains below come from one sample, sequenced in a study of cytomegalovirus exposure and HLA in healthy donors (dated by TCRdb to about 2017). Libraries were prepared through the immunoSEQ multiplex PCR assay. A mixture of 60 forward primers for TCR Vbeta segments and 13 reverse primers for TCR Jbeta segments was used in the multiplex PCR. TCRdb carries this immuneACCESS record with in-frame sequences only. Its versions omit some clonotypes, under half of them owing to an unresolved V gene in the studies checked, with the rest unexplained. This sample lists 100,000 to 120,000 clones; around 80% were detected once. Clones ranked in the top ten supply 2.5% to 3.5% of the sample. The specimen sequenced was PBMCs. The receptors originated from a woman between 55 and 75 years old in good health and CMV-seropositive.

The table lists this clone with a count of one. The V call is TRBV6-1, the J call TRBJ2-1, with no clear D. CDR1 MNHNS and CDR2 SASEGT come from the germline V gene. Trimming removed 4 bases at V and 8 bases at J, with 9 bases between. This CDR3 is built from 12 residues. CDR3 sequence (DNA): TGTGCCAGCAGTGTCCGTGGCCATGAGCAGTTCTTC. Residues: CASSVRGHEQFF.

This chain joins TRBV5-1 and TRBJ2-3; no firm D call. Germline V CDR1 and CDR2: SGHRS, YFSETQ. The CDR3 is made up of 15 amino acids. V lost 1 base and J 0 bases, leaving 9 bases between the germline ends. CDR3 loop: CASSLTSSSTDTQYF. The DNA of the CDR3 is TGCGCCAGCAGCTTGACGAGTTCTAGCACAGATACGCAGTATTTT.